These 32 T cell receptor beta chains came from one sample sequenced in a study of neurological immune-mediated disorders. Using its own MiXCR run on the 5' RACE reads, TCRdb lists one record per CDR3 protein. The sample records tens of thousands of distinct CDR3 sequences, approximately 3.9% being singletons. Sequencing was done on a sample of PBMCs. The receptors were gathered from a man in his 60s with multiple sclerosis.

This clonotype was seen ten or more times. This sequence joins TRBV7-2 and TRBJ2-1; D is undetermined. V was trimmed by 5 bases and J by 8 bases, leaving 7 bases between them. CDR3 length equals 11 residues. CDR1 and CDR2 (germline): SGHTA, FQGNSA. Here the CDR3 reads CASSGQYEQFF. DNA for the CDR3: TGTGCCAGCAGCGGCCAGTATGAGCAGTTCTTC.

Ten or more counts support this clonotype. The J gene is TRBJ2-1, the V gene TRBV3-1; possible D gene TRBD1, 5 bases. The CDR3 totals 13 residues. The germline gives CDR1 LGHDT, CDR2 YNNKEL (reference sequence). The V gene lost 5 bases and the J gene lost 6 bases, with 11 bases spanning the gap. CDR3 residues: CASSWGVFNEQFF. The CDR3 DNA is TGTGCCAGCAGCTGGGGCGTCTTCAATGAGCAGTTCTTC.

This clonotype has ten or more counts. This sequence joins TRBV5-1 and TRBJ1-2, with TRBD1 matching 8 bases. CDR3 length: 15 amino acids. The germline CDR1 and CDR2 sequences are SGHRS and YFSETQ. J lost 4 bases, V lost 2 bases, and 7 bases had no gene match. The DNA for the CDR3 is TGCGCCAGCAGCTTAATACAGGGGGAGTCCTATGGCTACACCTTC. Translation gives CASSLIQGESYGYTF.

This clonotype was detected ten times or more. This chain uses TRBV5-1 with TRBJ2-5; TRBD1 agrees at 9 bases. This CDR3 is built from 15 residues. Germline assignment: CDR1 SGHRS and CDR2 YFSETQ. The junction had 5 bases not matched to a gene; V was cut back by 0 bases and J by 5 bases. This CDR3 reads CASSLDRGQSETQYF. CDR3 DNA: TGCGCCAGCAGCTTGGACAGGGGGCAGTCGGAGACCCAGTACTTC.

This clonotype was detected many times. In DNA form, the CDR3 reads TGCAGTGCCAGACGGATTAACACTGAAGCTTTCTTT. Its protein is CSARRINTEAFF. The rearrangement joins TRBV20-1 to TRBJ1-1, with D uncertain. From germline, CDR1 is DFQATT and CDR2 SNEGSKA (reference sequence). The CDR3 covers 12 residues. V dropped 6 bases and J dropped 2 bases, with 10 bases sitting between them.

This clonotype was counted at least ten times. The chain uses TRBV6-5 and TRBJ2-1; unclear D gene. In germline, CDR1 is MNHEY, CDR2 SVGAGI. This CDR3 spans 11 amino acids. Trimming cost V 7 bases and J 7 bases, with 8 bases left between them. The CDR3 bases are TGTGCCAGCACTAAGGGAAATGAGCAGTTCTTC. It encodes CASTKGNEQFF.

This clonotype was seen at least ten times. This chain uses TRBV20-1 with TRBJ2-7; D gene uncertain. V was shortened by 6 bases and J by 2 bases, with 14 bases between the two germline ends. Germline assignment: CDR1 DFQATT and CDR2 SNEGSKA (reference sequence). The CDR3 sequence is 13 residues long. The chain's CDR3 is CSATKPTTYEQYF. The CDR3 DNA is TGCAGTGCCACAAAGCCGACCACCTACGAGCAGTACTTC.

This clonotype has at least ten counts. The rearrangement uses TRBV20-1 and TRBJ1-1; D is unclear. The germline V gene has CDR1 DFQATT and CDR2 SNEGSKA (reference sequence). V was clipped by 0 bases and J by 5 bases, with 10 bases between them. The CDR3 contains 13 residues. The CDR3 nucleotides read TGCAGTGCTAGAGATCTATCCGTTACTGAAGCTTTCTTT. Protein product: CSARDLSVTEAFF.

This clonotype showed up many times. The CDR3 reads CSARDLRRAGASYEQYF. The DNA for the CDR3 is TGCAGTGCTAGAGATTTAAGGCGGGCAGGAGCTTCCTACGAGCAGTACTTC. This rearrangement joins TRBV20-1 to TRBJ2-7; D is possibly TRBD2 (5 bases). This CDR3 comprises 17 residues. Per the germline V gene, CDR1 is DFQATT and CDR2 is SNEGSKA (reference sequence). With 0 bases removed from V and 1 base from J, the gap between germline ends came to 19 bases.

This clonotype showed up many times. The rearrangement uses TRBV20-1 and TRBJ1-5, with 7 bases that match TRBD1. Trimming at V came to 3 bases and at J to 4 bases, leaving 9 bases not matched to a gene. The CDR3 spans 15 residues. Per germline, CDR1 DFQATT and CDR2 SNEGSKA (reference sequence). The CDR3 DNA sequence: TGCAGTGCTAGGTCCGGACAGGCAAGGAATCAGCCCCAGCATTTT. Amino acids: CSARSGQARNQPQHF.

At least ten counts were recorded for this clonotype. The chain joins TRBV4-1 to TRBJ2-7, with 8 bases fitting TRBD1. The CDR3 consists of 17 residues. Germline values: CDR1 MGHRA, CDR2 YSYEKL. The junction had 16 bases not matched to a gene; V was cut back by 5 bases and J by 4 bases. The DNA of the CDR3 is TGCGCCAGCAGCAGGGGGACCGGGACAGGAAAAATTTACGAGCAGTACTTC. Translating gives CASSRGTGTGKIYEQYF.

This clonotype showed up many times. The chain links TRBV5-1 to TRBJ1-2; TRBD1 is a possible D gene (6 bases). This CDR3 comprises 13 residues. Between the trimmed V and J ends, which lost 6 bases and 0 bases, there was a span of 9 bases. CDR1 and CDR2 (germline): SGHRS, YFSETQ. CDR3 DNA: TGCGCCAGCACCCCAGGGGCTAACTATGGCTACACCTTC. It codes for CASTPGANYGYTF.

This clonotype was recorded many times. The gene calls are TRBV5-1 and TRBJ2-7; D not certain. The V gene lost 7 bases and the J gene lost 3 bases, with 8 bases spanning the gap. In germline, CDR1 is SGHRS, CDR2 YFSETQ. The CDR3 sequence is 11 residues long. CDR3 coding DNA: TGCGCCAGCGCTGACCACTACGAGCAGTACTTC. Amino acids: CASADHYEQYF.

CDR3 in DNA: TGTGCCAGCAGCTCCTCCACAGATACGCAGTATTTT. This translates into CASSSSTDTQYF. The gene calls are TRBV7-9 and TRBJ2-3; D is unresolved. CDR1 is SEHNR, CDR2 FQNEAQ, per germline (reference sequence). With 4 bases removed from V and 2 bases from J, the gap between germline ends came to 4 bases. This CDR3 contains 12 residues.

This clonotype was detected ten times or more. The V call is TRBV20-1, the J call TRBJ2-1, with 7 bases that match TRBD2. The CDR3 is 14 residues long. J gave up 4 bases and V 2 bases, and 5 bases lay outside the gene matches. In germline, CDR1 is DFQATT, CDR2 SNEGSKA (reference sequence). Here the CDR3 DNA reads TGCAGTGCTAGACTGGCGGGAGTGTACAATGAGCAGTTCTTC. Residues: CSARLAGVYNEQFF.

This clonotype appeared a few times. The chain is built from TRBV20-1 and TRBJ1-5; D is unclear. CDR1 and CDR2 from the germline V gene are DFQATT and SNEGSKA (reference sequence). Trimming took off 0 bases at V and 7 bases at J, with 4 bases between the two ends. The CDR3 is made up of 11 amino acids. CDR3 DNA sequence: TGCAGTGCTAGAGATTTACAGCCCCAGCATTTT. It translates to CSARDLQPQHF.

At least ten counts were recorded for this clonotype. Written as DNA, the CDR3 is TGTGCCAGCAGCTTCGCGGGGAACTACAATGAGCAGTTCTTC. Translated, it gives CASSFAGNYNEQFF. The chain uses TRBV28 and TRBJ2-1; a possible D gene is TRBD2 (6 bases). The CDR3 sequence is 14 residues long. The V end lost 6 bases, the J end lost 3 bases, and 12 bases lay between the germline ends. Germline V gene lookup returns CDR1 MDHEN and CDR2 SYDVKM.

This rearrangement joins TRBV3-1 to TRBJ2-5; D uncertain. From germline, CDR1 is LGHDT and CDR2 YNNKEL (reference sequence). V gave up 0 bases and J gave up 7 bases, with 9 bases separating them. The CDR3 spans 13 residues. The CDR3 DNA sequence: TGTGCCAGCAGCCAAGATTTGCCGGGGACCCAGTACTTC. Translating it yields CASSQDLPGTQYF.

This clonotype was observed many times. The gene calls are TRBV29-1 and TRBJ2-3, with TRBD1 as a possible D gene (6 bases). The CDR3 length is 18 residues. V was clipped by 6 bases and J by 5 bases, with 30 bases between them. Germline CDR1 is SQVTM and CDR2 is ANQGSEA. DNA of the CDR3: TGCAGCGTGGCCGCGGCCGACTTACCAGGGGTTACGGGAGATACGCAGTATTTT. Its translation: CSVAAADLPGVTGDTQYF.

The genes are TRBV7-9 and TRBJ2-1; possibly TRBD1 or TRBD2 for D (6 bases each). CDR3 size: 17 residues. Trimming took off 8 bases at V and 4 bases at J, with 24 bases between the two ends. The germline V gene encodes CDR1 SEHNR and CDR2 FQNEAQ (reference sequence). The CDR3, as DNA: TGTGCCAGCGCCTTTCTGTGGGGACTTCAGGGGTACAATGAGCAGTTCTTC. This gives the protein CASAFLWGLQGYNEQFF.

This clonotype was detected many times. The rearrangement joins TRBV20-1 to TRBJ2-5; no reliable D call. Trimming cost V 5 bases and J 5 bases, with 12 bases left between them. The CDR3 covers 12 residues. Germline values: CDR1 DFQATT, CDR2 SNEGSKA (reference sequence). For the CDR3, the DNA is TGCAGTGCTTGCCGGCCTGGGGAGACCCAGTACTTC. Protein: CSACRPGETQYF.

This clonotype was seen many times. This rearrangement joins TRBV12-3 or TRBV12-4 to TRBJ1-1, with 9 positions matching TRBD1. V dropped 6 bases and J dropped 0; count of bases not matched to a gene: 2. This CDR3 has 14 amino acids. CDR3 sequence reads: CASRGQGLNTEAFF. CDR3 coding DNA: TGTGCCAGCAGGGGACAGGGCTTGAACACTGAAGCTTTCTTT.

The chain is built from TRBV7-9 and TRBJ1-1, with D unclear. CDR1 is SEHNR, CDR2 FQNEAQ, per germline (reference sequence). V was pared by 0 bases and J by 0 bases, with 8 bases between. The CDR3 loop spans 15 amino acids. The DNA of the CDR3 is TGTGCCAGCAGCTTAGCGTCAGGAATGAACACTGAAGCTTTCTTT. It yields the protein CASSLASGMNTEAFF.

This clonotype occurred many times. The chain joins TRBV5-1 to TRBJ1-2; D call uncertain. CDR1 and CDR2 from the germline V gene are SGHRS and YFSETQ. Between the trimmed V and J ends, which lost 8 bases and 4 bases, there was a span of 18 bases. The CDR3 extends over 14 amino acids. In DNA form, the CDR3 reads TGCGCCAGTGCAGACCTTGTAGGGAGCTATGGCTACACCTTC. Amino acids: CASADLVGSYGYTF. The whole variable domain, filled in from reference TRBV5-1 and TRBJ1-2, reads KAGVTQTPRYLIKTRGQQVTLSCSPISGHRSVSWYQQTPGQGLQFLFEYFSETQRNKGNFPGRFSGRQFSNSRSEMNVSTLELGDSALYLCASADLVGSYGYTFGSGTRLTVV.

This clonotype was observed a few times. V and J are TRBV3-1 and TRBJ1-1; maybe TRBD1 (5 bases). This CDR3 region has 11 residues. The V gene's germline CDR1 is LGHDT and CDR2 YNNKEL (reference sequence). V was pared by 4 bases and J by 7 bases, with 7 bases between. CDR3 DNA sequence: TGTGCCAGCAGCCTCGACAGTGAAGCTTTCTTT. This translates into CASSLDSEAFF.

This clonotype was counted many times. This rearrangement joins TRBV29-1 to TRBJ1-2, with D tentatively TRBD1 (6 bases). V shed 3 bases and J shed 4 bases, with 18 bases lying between them. This CDR3 spans 15 amino acids. CDR1 SQVTM and CDR2 ANQGSEA come from the germline V gene. CDR3 residues: CSVDVAGAAVYGYTF. CDR3 bases: TGCAGCGTTGACGTTGCAGGGGCTGCAGTCTATGGCTACACCTTC.

This clonotype was observed many times. The V gene is TRBV10-3, the J gene TRBJ1-2; D gene uncertain. The V end lost 10 bases, the J end lost 3 bases, and 12 bases lay between the germline ends. Germline lookup yields CDR1 ENHRY and CDR2 SYGVKD. The CDR3 spans 12 residues. In nucleotides, the CDR3 is TGTGCCACCTCCGGGCAGGACTATGGCTACACCTTC. Its translation is CATSGQDYGYTF.

This clonotype was detected ten times or more. V and J are TRBV5-1 and TRBJ2-5; D could derive from TRBD1 or TRBD2 (5 bases each). The CDR3 extends over 14 amino acids. Germline V gene data show CDR1 as SGHRS and CDR2 as YFSETQ. V was trimmed by 2 bases and J by 1 base, leaving 9 bases between them. The DNA for the CDR3 is TGCGCCAGCAGCTTCGGGGCACTCCAAGAGACCCAGTACTTC. Protein product: CASSFGALQETQYF. The full variable domain, in which reference TRBV5-1 and TRBJ2-5 provide the parts outside the CDR3, is KAGVTQTPRYLIKTRGQQVTLSCSPISGHRSVSWYQQTPGQGLQFLFEYFSETQRNKGNFPGRFSGRQFSNSRSEMNVSTLELGDSALYLCASSFGALQETQYFGPGTRLLVL.

A note on this clonotype: The junction departs from germline at one end; a sequencing error may be responsible. The chain has TRBV20-1 and TRBJ2-1, with TRBD2 matching over 11 bases. Germline V gene data show CDR1 as DFQATT and CDR2 as SNEGSKA (reference sequence). This CDR3 is built from 16 residues. The CDR3 bases are TGCAGTGCTCTTGCCGGGACTAGCGGATCCTACAATGCGCAGTTCTTC. Translated: CSALAGTSGSYNAQFF.

This clonotype was counted at least ten times. The chain is built from TRBV20-1 and TRBJ2-7, with 7 bases identical to TRBD1. This CDR3 spans 13 amino acids. Trimming cost V 5 bases and J 1 base; bases outside gene matches: 5. Germline V gene sequence: CDR1 DFQATT, CDR2 SNEGSKA (reference sequence). The CDR3 sequence: CSASLQGSYEQYF. For the CDR3, the DNA is TGCAGTGCTTCCCTACAGGGGTCCTACGAGCAGTACTTC.

By share of the sample, this clonotype is medium-sized. This chain joins TRBV5-1 and TRBJ2-2; perhaps D is TRBD1 or TRBD2 (6 bases each). Germline CDR1 and CDR2: SGHRS and YFSETQ. Between the trimmed V and J ends, which lost 3 bases and 7 bases, there was a span of 13 bases. This CDR3 region has 14 residues. As DNA, the CDR3 is TGCGCCAGCAGCTGGGGGGCCCAAGGCGGGGAGCTGTTTTTT. Translating gives CASSWGAQGGELFF.

The gene calls are TRBV5-1 and TRBJ1-1; 7 bases agree with TRBD1. Germline values: CDR1 SGHRS, CDR2 YFSETQ. Trimming cost V 1 base and J 0 bases; bases outside gene matches: 6. This CDR3 region has 16 residues. The DNA of the CDR3 is TGCGCCAGCAGCTTGAGGGGGCCCGGGGTGAACACTGAAGCTTTCTTT. Its translation is CASSLRGPGVNTEAFF.